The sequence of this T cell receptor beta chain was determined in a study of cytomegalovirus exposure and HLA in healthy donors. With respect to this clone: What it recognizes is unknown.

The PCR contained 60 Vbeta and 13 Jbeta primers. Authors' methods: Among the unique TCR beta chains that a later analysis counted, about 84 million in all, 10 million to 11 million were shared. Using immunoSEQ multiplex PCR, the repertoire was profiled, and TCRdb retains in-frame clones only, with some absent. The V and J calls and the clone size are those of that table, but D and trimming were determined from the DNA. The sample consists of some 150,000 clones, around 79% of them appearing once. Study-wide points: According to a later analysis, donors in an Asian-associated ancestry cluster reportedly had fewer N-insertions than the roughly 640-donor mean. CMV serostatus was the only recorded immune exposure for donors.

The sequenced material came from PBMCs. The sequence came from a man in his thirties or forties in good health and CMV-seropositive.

CDR3 nucleotide sequence: TGTGCCAGCAGCTTCGCAGGCGACTCTGGAAACACCATATATTTT. Translating it yields CASSFAGDSGNTIYF. The rearrangement uses TRBV13 and TRBJ1-3; D is unresolved. The germline CDR1 and CDR2 sequences are PRHDT and FYEKMQ (reference sequence). Trimming pared 3 bases from V and 0 bases from J, leaving 9 bases between. The CDR3 covers 15 residues.